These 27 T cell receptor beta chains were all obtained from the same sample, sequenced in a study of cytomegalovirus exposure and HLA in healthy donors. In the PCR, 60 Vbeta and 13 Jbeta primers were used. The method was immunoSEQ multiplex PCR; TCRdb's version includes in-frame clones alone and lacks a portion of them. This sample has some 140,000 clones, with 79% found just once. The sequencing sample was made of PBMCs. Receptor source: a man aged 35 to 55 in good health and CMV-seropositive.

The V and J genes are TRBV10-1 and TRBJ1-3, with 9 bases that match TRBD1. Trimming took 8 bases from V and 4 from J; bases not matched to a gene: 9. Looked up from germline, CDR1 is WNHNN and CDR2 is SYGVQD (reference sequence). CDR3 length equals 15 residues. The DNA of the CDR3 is TGCGCCAGCTCCGGGACAGGGTCGGCCGGAAACACCATATATTTT. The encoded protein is CASSGTGSAGNTIYF.

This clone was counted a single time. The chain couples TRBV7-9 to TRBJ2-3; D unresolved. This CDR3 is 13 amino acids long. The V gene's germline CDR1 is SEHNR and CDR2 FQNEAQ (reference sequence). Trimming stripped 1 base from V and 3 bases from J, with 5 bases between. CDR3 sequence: CASSLDRTDTQYF. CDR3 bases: TGTGCCAGCAGCTTAGATCGGACAGATACGCAGTATTTT.

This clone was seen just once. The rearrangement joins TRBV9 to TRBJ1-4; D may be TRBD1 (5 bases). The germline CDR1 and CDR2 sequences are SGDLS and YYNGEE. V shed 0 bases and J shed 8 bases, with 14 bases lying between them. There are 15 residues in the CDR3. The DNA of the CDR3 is TGTGCCAGCAGCGTAGATCAGGGCGCGGGGGAAAAACTGTTTTTT. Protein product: CASSVDQGAGEKLFF.

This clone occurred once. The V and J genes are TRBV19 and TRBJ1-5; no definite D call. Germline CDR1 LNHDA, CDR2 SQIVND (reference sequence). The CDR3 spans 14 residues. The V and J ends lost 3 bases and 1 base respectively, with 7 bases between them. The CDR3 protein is CASSMQQSNQPQHF. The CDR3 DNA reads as TGTGCCAGTAGTATGCAACAGAGCAATCAGCCCCAGCATTTT.

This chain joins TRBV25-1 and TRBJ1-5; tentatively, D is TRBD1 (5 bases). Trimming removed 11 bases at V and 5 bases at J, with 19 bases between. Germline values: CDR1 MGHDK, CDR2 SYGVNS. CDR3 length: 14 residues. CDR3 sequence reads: CARQECRGYQPQHF. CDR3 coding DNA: TGTGCCCGGCAGGAGTGCCGGGGGTATCAGCCCCAGCATTTT.

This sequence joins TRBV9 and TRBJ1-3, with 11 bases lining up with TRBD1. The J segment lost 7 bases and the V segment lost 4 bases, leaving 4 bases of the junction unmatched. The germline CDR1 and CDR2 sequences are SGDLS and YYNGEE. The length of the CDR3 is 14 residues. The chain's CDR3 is CASSPRDRGNTIYF. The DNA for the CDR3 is TGTGCCAGCAGCCCTAGGGACAGGGGGAACACCATATATTTT.

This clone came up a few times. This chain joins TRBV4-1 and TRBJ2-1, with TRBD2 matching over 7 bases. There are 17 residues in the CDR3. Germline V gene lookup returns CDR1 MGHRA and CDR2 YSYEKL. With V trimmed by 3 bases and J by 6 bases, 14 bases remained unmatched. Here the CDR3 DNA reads TGCGCCAGCAGCCAGGCACCTCTCCTACTAGCGATCAATGAGCAGTTCTTC. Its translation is CASSQAPLLLAINEQFF.

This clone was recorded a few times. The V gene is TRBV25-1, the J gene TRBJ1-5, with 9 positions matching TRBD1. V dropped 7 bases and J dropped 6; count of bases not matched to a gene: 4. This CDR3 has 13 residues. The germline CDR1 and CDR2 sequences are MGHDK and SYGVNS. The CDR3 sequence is CASTGQGSQPQHF. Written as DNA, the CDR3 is TGTGCCAGCACGGGACAGGGAAGTCAGCCCCAGCATTTT.

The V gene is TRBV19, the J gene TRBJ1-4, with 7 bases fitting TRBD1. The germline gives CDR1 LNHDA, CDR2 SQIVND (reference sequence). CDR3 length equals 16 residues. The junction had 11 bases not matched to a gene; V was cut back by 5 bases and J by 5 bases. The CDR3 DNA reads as TGTGCCAGTAGTCCAGAGACAGGGCTGACGAATGAAAAACTGTTTTTT. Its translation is CASSPETGLTNEKLFF.

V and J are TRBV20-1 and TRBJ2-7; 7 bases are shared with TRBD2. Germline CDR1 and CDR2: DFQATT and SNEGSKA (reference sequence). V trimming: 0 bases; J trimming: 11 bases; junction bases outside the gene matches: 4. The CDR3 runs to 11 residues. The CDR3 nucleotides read TGCAGTGCTAGAGAAGGGACTACGGAGTACTTC. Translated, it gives CSAREGTTEYF.

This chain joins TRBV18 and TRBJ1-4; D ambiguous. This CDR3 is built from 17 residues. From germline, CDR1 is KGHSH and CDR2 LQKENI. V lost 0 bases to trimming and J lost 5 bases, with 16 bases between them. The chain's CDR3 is CASSPPNSENVNEKLFF. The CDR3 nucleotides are TGTGCCAGCTCACCACCGAATTCCGAGAACGTAAATGAAAAACTGTTTTTT.

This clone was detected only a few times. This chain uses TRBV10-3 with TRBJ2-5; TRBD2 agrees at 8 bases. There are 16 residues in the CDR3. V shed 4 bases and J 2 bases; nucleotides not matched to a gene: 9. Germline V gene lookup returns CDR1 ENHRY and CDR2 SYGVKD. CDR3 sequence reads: CAISAATSGDQETQYF. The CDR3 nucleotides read TGTGCCATCAGTGCCGCCACTAGCGGAGATCAAGAGACCCAGTACTTC.

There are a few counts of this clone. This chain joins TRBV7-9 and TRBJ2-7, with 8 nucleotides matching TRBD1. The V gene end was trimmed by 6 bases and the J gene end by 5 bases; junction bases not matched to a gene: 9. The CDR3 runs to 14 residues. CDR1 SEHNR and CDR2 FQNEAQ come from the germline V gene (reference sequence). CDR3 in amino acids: CASSFPLTGDEQYF. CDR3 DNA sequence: TGTGCCAGCAGTTTCCCTCTGACAGGGGACGAGCAGTACTTC.

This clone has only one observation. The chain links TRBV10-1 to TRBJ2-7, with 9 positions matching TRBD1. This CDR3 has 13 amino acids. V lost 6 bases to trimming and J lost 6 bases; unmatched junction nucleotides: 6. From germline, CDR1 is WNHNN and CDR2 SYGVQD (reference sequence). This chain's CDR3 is CASRPGTGSEQYF. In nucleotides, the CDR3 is TGCGCCAGCAGGCCCGGGACAGGGAGCGAGCAGTACTTC.

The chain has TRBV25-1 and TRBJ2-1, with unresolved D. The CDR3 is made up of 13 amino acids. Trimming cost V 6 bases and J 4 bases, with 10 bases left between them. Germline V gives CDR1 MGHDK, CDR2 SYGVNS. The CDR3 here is CASREDGYNEQFF. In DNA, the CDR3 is TGTGCCAGCAGGGAAGACGGGTACAATGAGCAGTTCTTC.

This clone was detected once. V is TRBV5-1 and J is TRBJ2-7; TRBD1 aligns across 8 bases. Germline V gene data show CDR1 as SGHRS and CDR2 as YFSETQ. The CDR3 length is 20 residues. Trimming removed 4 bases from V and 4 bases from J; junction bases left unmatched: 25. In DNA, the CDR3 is TGCGCCAGCAGCAGGAAAACAGGGGGTAGAGACTCCGCCGGTGTTTACGAGCAGTACTTC. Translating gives CASSRKTGGRDSAGVYEQYF.

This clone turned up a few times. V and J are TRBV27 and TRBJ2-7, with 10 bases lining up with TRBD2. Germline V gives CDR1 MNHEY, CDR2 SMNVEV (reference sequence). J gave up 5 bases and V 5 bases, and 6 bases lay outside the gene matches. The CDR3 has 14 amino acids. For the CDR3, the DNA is TGTGCCAGCAGTATTAGCGGGAGGATCGACGAGCAGTACTTC. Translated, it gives CASSISGRIDEQYF.

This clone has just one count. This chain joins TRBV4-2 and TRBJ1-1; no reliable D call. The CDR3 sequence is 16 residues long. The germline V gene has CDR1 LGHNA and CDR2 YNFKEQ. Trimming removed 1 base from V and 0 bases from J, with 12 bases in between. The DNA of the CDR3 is TGTGCCAGCAGCCAAGTGTTGGGCAGCATGAACACTGAAGCTTTCTTT. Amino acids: CASSQVLGSMNTEAFF.

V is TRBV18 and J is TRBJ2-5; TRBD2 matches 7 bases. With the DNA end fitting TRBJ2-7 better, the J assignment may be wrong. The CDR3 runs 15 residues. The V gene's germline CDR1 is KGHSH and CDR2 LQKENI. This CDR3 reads CASSPAGVGGYEQYF. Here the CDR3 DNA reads TGTGCCAGCTCTCCCGCGGGAGTAGGTGGTTACGAGCAGTACTTC.

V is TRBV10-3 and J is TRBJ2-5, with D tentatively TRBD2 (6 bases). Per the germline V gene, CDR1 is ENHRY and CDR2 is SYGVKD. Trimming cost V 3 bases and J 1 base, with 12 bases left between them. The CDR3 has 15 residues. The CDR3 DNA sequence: TGTGCCATCAGTGATATCGGGACTTCCCAAGAGACCCAGTACTTC. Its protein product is CAISDIGTSQETQYF.

DNA of the CDR3: TGTGCCAGCAGTGTAGAGGGGGACACTGAAGCTTTCTTT. Amino acid sequence: CASSVEGDTEAFF. The chain carries TRBV6-4 and TRBJ1-1, with D possibly TRBD1 on 6 matching bases. The CDR3 is 13 residues long. Germline CDR1 is MRHNA and CDR2 is SNTAGT. V lost 4 bases and J 3 bases, leaving 9 bases between the germline ends.

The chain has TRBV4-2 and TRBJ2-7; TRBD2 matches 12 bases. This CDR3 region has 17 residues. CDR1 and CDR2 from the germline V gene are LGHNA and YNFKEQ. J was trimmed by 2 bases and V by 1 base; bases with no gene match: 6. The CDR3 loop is CASSQARTSGDPYEQYF. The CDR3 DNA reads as TGTGCCAGCAGCCAAGCCCGGACTAGCGGGGACCCCTACGAGCAGTACTTC.

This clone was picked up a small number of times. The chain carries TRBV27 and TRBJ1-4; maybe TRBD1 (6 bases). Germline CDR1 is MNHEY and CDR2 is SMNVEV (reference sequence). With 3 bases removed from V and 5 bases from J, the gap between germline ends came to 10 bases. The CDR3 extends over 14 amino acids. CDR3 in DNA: TGTGCCAGCAGTTTGGGACAATTGAATGAAAAACTGTTTTTT. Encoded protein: CASSLGQLNEKLFF.

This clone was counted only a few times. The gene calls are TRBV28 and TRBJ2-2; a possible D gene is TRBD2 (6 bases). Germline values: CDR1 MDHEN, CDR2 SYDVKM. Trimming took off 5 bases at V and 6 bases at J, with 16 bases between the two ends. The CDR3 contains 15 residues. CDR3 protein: CASSHPGEGSGELFF. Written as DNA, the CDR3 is TGTGCCAGCAGTCATCCGGGAGAGGGATCCGGGGAGCTGTTTTTT.

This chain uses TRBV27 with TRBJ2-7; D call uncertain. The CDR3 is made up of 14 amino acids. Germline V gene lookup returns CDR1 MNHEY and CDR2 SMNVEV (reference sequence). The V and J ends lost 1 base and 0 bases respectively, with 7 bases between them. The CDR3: CASSLLQSSYEQYF. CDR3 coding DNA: TGTGCCAGCAGTTTATTACAAAGCTCCTACGAGCAGTACTTC.

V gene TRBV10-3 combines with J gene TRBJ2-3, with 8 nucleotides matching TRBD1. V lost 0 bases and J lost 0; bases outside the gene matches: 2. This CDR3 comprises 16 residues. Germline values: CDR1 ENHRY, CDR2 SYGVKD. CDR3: CAISESRQGSTDTQYF. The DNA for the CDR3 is TGTGCCATCAGTGAGTCGAGACAGGGGAGCACAGATACGCAGTATTTT.

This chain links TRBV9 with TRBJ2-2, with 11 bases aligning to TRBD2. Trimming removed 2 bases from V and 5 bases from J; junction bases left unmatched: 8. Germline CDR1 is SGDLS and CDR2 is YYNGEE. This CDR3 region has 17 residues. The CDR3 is CASSVYSGRARTGELFF. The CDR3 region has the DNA TGTGCCAGCAGCGTGTATAGCGGGAGGGCCCGAACCGGGGAGCTGTTTTTT.